These T cell receptor beta chains were read from a single sample in a study of CD8 T cells in ankylosing spondylitis. TCRdb processed the 5' RACE reads anew with MiXCR; each CDR3 protein has one entry. The sample yields under 400,000 distinct CDR3 sequences, roughly 12% seen once. Sequenced input: blood, either unsorted or a sorted T cell fraction (not recorded which). These receptors originate from a female donor with ankylosing spondylitis or in good health (not recorded which). Both conserved end residues are part of each CDR3. D genes are given only for firm matches. Size is omitted from some rows. Given values are once, few, many or a class for expanded clones.

CDR3 DNA: TGTGCCAGTATAATGGGGGCCACAGATACGCAGTATTTT
CDR3 protein: CASIMGATDTQYF
CDR3 length: 13
V gene: TRBV12-3/TRBV12-4
clone size: many
J gene: TRBJ2-3
D gene: -

CDR3 DNA: TGTGCCAGCAGCTCCAGTCCACCGAGCTCCTACGAGCAGTACTTC
CDR3 protein: CASSSSPPSSYEQYF
CDR3 length: 15
V gene: TRBV5-5
clone size: -
J gene: TRBJ2-7
D gene: -

CDR3 DNA: TGCGCCAGCAGCCATACAACCCAGGGAGATGAAGCTTTCTTT
CDR3 protein: CASSHTTQGDEAFF
CDR3 length: 14
V gene: TRBV4-3
clone size: many
J gene: TRBJ1-1
D gene: -

CDR3 DNA: TGCGCCAGCAGCCTCGGGGCCAACTACGAGCAGTACTTC
CDR3 protein: CASSLGANYEQYF
CDR3 length: 13
V gene: TRBV5-1
clone size: few
J gene: TRBJ2-7
D gene: -

CDR3 DNA: TGCAGTGCTGCCCGGACAGGTTACGAGCAGTACTTC
CDR3 protein: CSAARTGYEQYF
CDR3 length: 12
V gene: TRBV20-1
clone size: few
J gene: TRBJ2-7
D gene: TRBD1

CDR3 DNA: TGTGCCAGCAGCTTAGAATGGTCGGAAAAACTGTTTTTT
CDR3 protein: CASSLEWSEKLFF
CDR3 length: 13
V gene: TRBV7-2
clone size: many
J gene: TRBJ1-4
D gene: -

CDR3 DNA: TGTGCCAGCTCACCAAACAGGCTGCAAGAGACCCAGTACTTC
CDR3 protein: CASSPNRLQETQYF
CDR3 length: 14
V gene: TRBV18
clone size: -
J gene: TRBJ2-5
D gene: -

CDR3 DNA: TGCGCCAGCAGCCAGAGCCGGGACAGGGTTGCTTTCTTT
CDR3 protein: CASSQSRDRVAFF
CDR3 length: 13
V gene: TRBV5-1
clone size: many
J gene: TRBJ1-1
D gene: TRBD1

CDR3 DNA: TGTGCCAGCAGTTTATCGAACTTTCGGGGGAACACCGGGGAGCTGTTTTTT
CDR3 protein: CASSLSNFRGNTGELFF
CDR3 length: 17
V gene: TRBV27
clone size: -
J gene: TRBJ2-2
D gene: -

CDR3 DNA: TGTGCCATCAGCCACGGGTCTCTAGCCAAAAACACTCAGTACTTC
CDR3 protein: CAISHGSLAKNTQYF
CDR3 length: 15
V gene: TRBV4-2
clone size: -
J gene: TRBJ2-4
D gene: -

CDR3 DNA: TGCGCCAACAGCTTGGCCACTAGCACAGATACGCTGTATTTT
CDR3 protein: CANSLATSTDTLYF
CDR3 length: 14
V gene: TRBV5-1
clone size: -
J gene: TRBJ2-3
D gene: -

CDR3 DNA: TGCAGTGCTAGGTACAGGGAAGCTTTCTTT
CDR3 protein: CSARYREAFF
CDR3 length: 10
V gene: TRBV20-1
clone size: many
J gene: TRBJ1-1
D gene: -

CDR3 DNA: TGTGCCAGCAGTTATAAGGTGAACACTGAAGCTTTCTTT
CDR3 protein: CASSYKVNTEAFF
CDR3 length: 13
V gene: TRBV12-3/TRBV12-4
clone size: many
J gene: TRBJ1-1
D gene: -

CDR3 DNA: TGCAGTGCTACTAGCGGGGTCTACAATGAGCAGTTCTTC
CDR3 protein: CSATSGVYNEQFF
CDR3 length: 13
V gene: TRBV20-1
clone size: many
J gene: TRBJ2-1
D gene: TRBD2

CDR3 DNA: TGCAGAGTGCCTAACGCGGGAACCCTACGAGAGCAGTACTTC
CDR3 protein: CRVPNAGTLREQYF
CDR3 length: 14
V gene: TRBV20-1
clone size: many
J gene: TRBJ2-7
D gene: -

CDR3 DNA: TGCAGCGTAGATGCCAGGGAGGCTGGAAACACCATATATTTT
CDR3 protein: CSVDAREAGNTIYF
CDR3 length: 14
V gene: TRBV29-1
clone size: -
J gene: TRBJ1-3
D gene: -

CDR3 DNA: TGTGCCAGCAGTGATGGACTAGCTTACGAGCAGTACTTC
CDR3 protein: CASSDGLAYEQYF
CDR3 length: 13
V gene: TRBV2
clone size: few
J gene: TRBJ2-7
D gene: TRBD2

CDR3 DNA: TGTGCCAGCAGCTGGGTCCCCGAGGGCAACATTCAGTACTTC
CDR3 protein: CASSWVPEGNIQYF
CDR3 length: 14
V gene: TRBV7-2
clone size: many
J gene: TRBJ2-4
D gene: -

CDR3 DNA: TGTGCCAGCAGCTTGGAGGCTAGACAAGAGACCCAGTACTTC
CDR3 protein: CASSLEARQETQYF
CDR3 length: 14
V gene: TRBV5-5
clone size: few
J gene: TRBJ2-5
D gene: -

CDR3 DNA: TGTGCCAGTAGTATAGATGGGGGCGATACGCAGTATTTT
CDR3 protein: CASSIDGGDTQYF
CDR3 length: 13
V gene: TRBV19
clone size: -
J gene: TRBJ2-3
D gene: -

CDR3 DNA: TGCGCCAGCAACCCGACAGTTGGGACGGACAATGAGCAGTTCTTC
CDR3 protein: CASNPTVGTDNEQFF
CDR3 length: 15
V gene: TRBV5-1
clone size: many
J gene: TRBJ2-1
D gene: -

CDR3 DNA: TGTGCCAGCAGTTACTGGGTTGGACAGGGAAAAACTGAAGCTTTCTTT
CDR3 protein: CASSYWVGQGKTEAFF
CDR3 length: 16
V gene: TRBV6-5
clone size: few
J gene: TRBJ1-1
D gene: TRBD1

CDR3 DNA: TGCGCCAGCAGCTTCTTACGTGGCTCCTACGAGCAGTACTTC
CDR3 protein: CASSFLRGSYEQYF
CDR3 length: 14
V gene: TRBV5-1
clone size: few
J gene: TRBJ2-7
D gene: -

CDR3 DNA: TGCGCCAGCAGCTTGGAGGGGAACTCTGGAAACACCATATATTTT
CDR3 protein: CASSLEGNSGNTIYF
CDR3 length: 15
V gene: TRBV5-1
clone size: many
J gene: TRBJ1-3
D gene: -

CDR3 DNA: TGTGCCAGCAGTTACGGACGGTTCTCCTACGAGCAGTACTTC
CDR3 protein: CASSYGRFSYEQYF
CDR3 length: 14
V gene: TRBV6-2/TRBV6-3
clone size: -
J gene: TRBJ2-7
D gene: -

CDR3 DNA: TGTGCCAGCAGTTTTGAACAGGGCAATCAGCCCCAGCATTTT
CDR3 protein: CASSFEQGNQPQHF
CDR3 length: 14
V gene: TRBV12-3/TRBV12-4
clone size: many
J gene: TRBJ1-5
D gene: -

CDR3 DNA: TGCAGTTTCTTCGGGAGGGCCAGCAATGAGCAGTTCTTC
CDR3 protein: CSFFGRASNEQFF
CDR3 length: 13
V gene: TRBV20-1
clone size: many
J gene: TRBJ2-1
D gene: TRBD2

CDR3 DNA: TGCAGTGCTAGAGGGGCAGCGGGCTCCTACAATGAGCAGTTCTTC
CDR3 protein: CSARGAAGSYNEQFF
CDR3 length: 15
V gene: TRBV20-1
clone size: -
J gene: TRBJ2-1
D gene: -

CDR3 DNA: TGTGCCAGCAGCTTAGATGGATACAGGGGGAGGCAAGAGACCCAGTACTTC
CDR3 protein: CASSLDGYRGRQETQYF
CDR3 length: 17
V gene: TRBV11-2
clone size: few
J gene: TRBJ2-5
D gene: TRBD1

CDR3 DNA: TGCAGTGCTAGAGATAATACAGGGGTCAACACTGAAGCTTTCTTT
CDR3 protein: CSARDNTGVNTEAFF
CDR3 length: 15
V gene: TRBV20-1
clone size: many
J gene: TRBJ1-1
D gene: TRBD1

CDR3 DNA: TGCGCCAGCACCCGGAATTCAAATGAGCAGTTCTTC
CDR3 protein: CASTRNSNEQFF
CDR3 length: 12
V gene: TRBV5-1
clone size: many
J gene: TRBJ2-1
D gene: -

CDR3 DNA: TGTGCCAGCAGCTTGACAGGGTCGGGGACTGAAGCTTTCTTT
CDR3 protein: CASSLTGSGTEAFF
CDR3 length: 14
V gene: TRBV7-6
clone size: many
J gene: TRBJ1-1
D gene: TRBD1

CDR3 DNA: TGTGCCAGCAGGGGCCGGGACAGGGTCGTGAACACTGAAGCTTTCTTT
CDR3 protein: CASRGRDRVVNTEAFF
CDR3 length: 16
V gene: TRBV12-3/TRBV12-4
clone size: -
J gene: TRBJ1-1
D gene: TRBD1

CDR3 DNA: TGTGCCATCAGGAACACAGGGGGCGATTTGAATGAGCAGTTCTTC
CDR3 protein: CAIRNTGGDLNEQFF
CDR3 length: 15
V gene: TRBV10-3
clone size: many
J gene: TRBJ2-1
D gene: TRBD1

CDR3 DNA: TGCAGCGCCCAAGGAGGGAATTCGTTATACAATGAGCAGTTCTTC
CDR3 protein: CSAQGGNSLYNEQFF
CDR3 length: 15
V gene: TRBV29-1
clone size: many
J gene: TRBJ2-1
D gene: -

CDR3 DNA: TGCGCCAGCAGAACTGAGACTAGCCACACCGGGGAGCTGTTTTTT
CDR3 protein: CASRTETSHTGELFF
CDR3 length: 15
V gene: TRBV5-1
clone size: many
J gene: TRBJ2-2
D gene: TRBD2

CDR3 DNA: TGCGCCAGCAGCTTAGGGGGACCGCACAATGAGCAGTTCTTC
CDR3 protein: CASSLGGPHNEQFF
CDR3 length: 14
V gene: TRBV5-1
clone size: many
J gene: TRBJ2-1
D gene: -

CDR3 DNA: TGCAGTGCTAGAGATCTCGCTAGCGGGAAGTACAATGAGCAGTTCTTC
CDR3 protein: CSARDLASGKYNEQFF
CDR3 length: 16
V gene: TRBV20-1
clone size: many
J gene: TRBJ2-1
D gene: TRBD2

CDR3 DNA: TGTGCCAGCAGCGCGAACGGGGGACGGAACACTGAAGCTTTCTTT
CDR3 protein: CASSANGGRNTEAFF
CDR3 length: 15
V gene: TRBV7-3
clone size: -
J gene: TRBJ1-1
D gene: -

CDR3 DNA: TGCGCCAGCAGCTTGTCGGGGAGTTGGGGTGAGCAGTTCTTC
CDR3 protein: CASSLSGSWGEQFF
CDR3 length: 14
V gene: TRBV5-1
clone size: -
J gene: TRBJ2-1
D gene: -

CDR3 DNA: TGTGCCAGCAGCTTGGGGACTAGCGGGACGGGCGGGGAGCTGTTTTTT
CDR3 protein: CASSLGTSGTGGELFF
CDR3 length: 16
V gene: TRBV5-6
clone size: -
J gene: TRBJ2-2
D gene: TRBD2

CDR3 DNA: TGTGCCAGCAGCCCTATGGAACTAGCGGCCGCCTCCTACGAGCAGTACTTC
CDR3 protein: CASSPMELAAASYEQYF
CDR3 length: 17
V gene: TRBV7-2
clone size: few
J gene: TRBJ2-7
D gene: TRBD2

CDR3 DNA: TGTGCCAGCAGTTACGGTATAGCATTGTCTGATACGCAGTATTTT
CDR3 protein: CASSYGIALSDTQYF
CDR3 length: 15
V gene: TRBV6-5
clone size: many
J gene: TRBJ2-3
D gene: -

CDR3 DNA: TGTGCCAGCAGCCTTCGGGGTAGCGGGGACTATTCTAGCACAGATACGCAGTATTTT
CDR3 protein: CASSLRGSGDYSSTDTQYF
CDR3 length: 19
V gene: TRBV4-2
clone size: many
J gene: TRBJ2-3
D gene: TRBD2

CDR3 DNA: TGCGCCAGCAGGCTCGGACTAGCGGGATCGAATGAGCAGTTCTTC
CDR3 protein: CASRLGLAGSNEQFF
CDR3 length: 15
V gene: TRBV5-1
clone size: many
J gene: TRBJ2-1
D gene: TRBD2

CDR3 DNA: TGCAGTGCTGGCCACGAGCAGTACTTC
CDR3 protein: CSAGHEQYF
CDR3 length: 9
V gene: TRBV20-1
clone size: -
J gene: TRBJ2-7
D gene: -

CDR3 DNA: TGTGCCAGTAGTATAGGAGGTTTCGGAGCTTTCTTT
CDR3 protein: CASSIGGFGAFF
CDR3 length: 12
V gene: TRBV19
clone size: few
J gene: TRBJ1-1
D gene: -

CDR3 DNA: TGCAGTGCTAGAGTACTAGCGTACGAGCAGTACTTC
CDR3 protein: CSARVLAYEQYF
CDR3 length: 12
V gene: TRBV20-1
clone size: -
J gene: TRBJ2-7
D gene: TRBD2

CDR3 DNA: TGCAGTGCTAGAGATCCTCGACAGGGGAGGGCTGGCTACACCTTC
CDR3 protein: CSARDPRQGRAGYTF
CDR3 length: 15
V gene: TRBV20-1
clone size: many
J gene: TRBJ1-2
D gene: TRBD1

CDR3 DNA: TGTGCCAGCATCCCGGGACATATGATCGGTGAGCAGTTCTTC
CDR3 protein: CASIPGHMIGEQFF
CDR3 length: 14
V gene: TRBV12-3/TRBV12-4
clone size: many
J gene: TRBJ2-1
D gene: -

CDR3 DNA: TGTGCCAGCAGTACAACCGGTACCAACACCGGGGAGCTGTTTTTT
CDR3 protein: CASSTTGTNTGELFF
CDR3 length: 15
V gene: TRBV6-1
clone size: -
J gene: TRBJ2-2
D gene: -

CDR3 DNA: TGTGCCACCAGTGTAACAGGTCAGCGGGGGGCCACCGGGGAGCTGTTTTTT
CDR3 protein: CATSVTGQRGATGELFF
CDR3 length: 17
V gene: TRBV24-1
clone size: -
J gene: TRBJ2-2
D gene: TRBD2

CDR3 DNA: TGTGCCAGCAGCTATGGTGGCTTACGCACCGGGGAGCTGTTTTTT
CDR3 protein: CASSYGGLRTGELFF
CDR3 length: 15
V gene: TRBV7-9
clone size: few
J gene: TRBJ2-2
D gene: -